Given below is one T cell receptor (beta chain) in context. Germline V lookup: CDR1 LNHDA, CDR2 SQIVND (reference sequence). V lost 4 bases to trimming and J lost 0 bases, with 10 bases between them. This CDR3 is built from 15 residues. Authors' processing steps: From reference gene primer amplification, estimates of nucleated cell counts were derived. Only in-frame clones appear in the TCRdb table, and some are missing; sequencing was by immunoSEQ multiplex PCR. The DNA was the basis for D and trimming; V, J and clone size are from that table. Seen here are about 110,000 clones, less than 75% observed once, and the top ten hold around 8%. This sample is part of a study of blood T cell repertoires in COVID-19.

The receptor comes from a woman aged 55-69 years with acute or convalescent COVID-19. Sequencing used peripheral blood. The chain is built from TRBV19 and TRBJ1-5; D is unresolved. Here the CDR3 reads CASSKSGNSNQPQHF. The CDR3 bases are TGTGCCAGTAGTAAATCCGGGAATAGCAATCAGCCCCAGCATTTT.